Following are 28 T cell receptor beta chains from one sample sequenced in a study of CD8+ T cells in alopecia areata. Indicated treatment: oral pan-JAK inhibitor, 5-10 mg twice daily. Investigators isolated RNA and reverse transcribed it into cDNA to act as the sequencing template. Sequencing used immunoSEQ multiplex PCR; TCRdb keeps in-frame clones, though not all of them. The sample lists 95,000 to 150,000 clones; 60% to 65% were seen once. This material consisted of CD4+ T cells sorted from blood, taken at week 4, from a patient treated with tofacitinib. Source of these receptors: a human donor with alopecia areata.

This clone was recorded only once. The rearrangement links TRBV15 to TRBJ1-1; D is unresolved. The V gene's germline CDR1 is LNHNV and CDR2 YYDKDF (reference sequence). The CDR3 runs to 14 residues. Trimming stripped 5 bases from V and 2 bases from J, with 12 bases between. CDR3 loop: CATSGRDGNTEAFF. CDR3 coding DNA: TGTGCCACCAGCGGCCGTGACGGAAACACTGAAGCTTTCTTT.

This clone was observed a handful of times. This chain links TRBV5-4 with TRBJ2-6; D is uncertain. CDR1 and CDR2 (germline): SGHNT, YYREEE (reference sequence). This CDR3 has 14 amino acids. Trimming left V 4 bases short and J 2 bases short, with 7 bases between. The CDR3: CASSPVPGANVLTF. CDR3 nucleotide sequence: TGTGCCAGCAGCCCGGTACCTGGGGCCAACGTCCTGACTTTC.

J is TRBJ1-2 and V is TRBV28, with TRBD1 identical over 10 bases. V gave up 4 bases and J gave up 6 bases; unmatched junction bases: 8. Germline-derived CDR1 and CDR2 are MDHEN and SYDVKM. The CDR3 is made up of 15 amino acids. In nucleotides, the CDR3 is TGTGCCAGCAGTTCTGGGGACAGGGGTTCTGATGGCTACACCTTC. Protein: CASSSGDRGSDGYTF.

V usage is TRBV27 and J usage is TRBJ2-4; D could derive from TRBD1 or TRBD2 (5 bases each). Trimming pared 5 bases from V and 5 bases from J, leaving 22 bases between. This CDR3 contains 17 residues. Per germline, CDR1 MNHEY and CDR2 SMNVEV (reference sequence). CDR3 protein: CASSPHGTLGPQNIQYF. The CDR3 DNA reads TGTGCCAGCAGTCCCCACGGGACCCTTGGGCCCCAAAACATTCAGTACTTC.

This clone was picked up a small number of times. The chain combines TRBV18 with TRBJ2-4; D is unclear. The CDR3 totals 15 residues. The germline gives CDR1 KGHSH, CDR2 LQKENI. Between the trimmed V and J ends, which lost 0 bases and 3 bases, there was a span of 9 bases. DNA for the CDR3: TGTGCCAGCTCACCACCCGGAGATTTCAAAAACATTCAGTACTTC. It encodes CASSPPGDFKNIQYF.

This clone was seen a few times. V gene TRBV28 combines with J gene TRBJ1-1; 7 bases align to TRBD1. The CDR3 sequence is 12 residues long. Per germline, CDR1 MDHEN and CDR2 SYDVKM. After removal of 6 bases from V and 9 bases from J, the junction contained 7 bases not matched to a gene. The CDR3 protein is CASREDREKAFF. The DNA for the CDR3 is TGTGCCAGCAGGGAAGACAGGGAGAAAGCTTTCTTT.

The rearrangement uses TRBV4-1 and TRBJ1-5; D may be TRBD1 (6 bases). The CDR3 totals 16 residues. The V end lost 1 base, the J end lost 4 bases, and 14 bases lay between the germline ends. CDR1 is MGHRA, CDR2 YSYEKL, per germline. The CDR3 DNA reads TGCGCCAGCAGCCAAGGTCGGGGGCAGAGAAATCAGCCCCAGCATTTT. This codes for CASSQGRGQRNQPQHF.

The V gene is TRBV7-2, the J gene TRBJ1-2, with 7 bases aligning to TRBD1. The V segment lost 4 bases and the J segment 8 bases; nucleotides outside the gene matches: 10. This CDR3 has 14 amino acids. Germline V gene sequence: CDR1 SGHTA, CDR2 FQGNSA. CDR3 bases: TGTGCCAGCAGCTCTTATACAGGGGTCGAGGGCTACACCTTC. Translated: CASSSYTGVEGYTF.

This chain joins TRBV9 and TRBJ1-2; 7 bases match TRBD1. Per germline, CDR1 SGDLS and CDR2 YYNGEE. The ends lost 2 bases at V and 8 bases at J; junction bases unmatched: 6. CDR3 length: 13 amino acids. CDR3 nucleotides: TGTGCCAGCAGCGTCAGGGACAGTTACGGCTACACCTTC. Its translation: CASSVRDSYGYTF.

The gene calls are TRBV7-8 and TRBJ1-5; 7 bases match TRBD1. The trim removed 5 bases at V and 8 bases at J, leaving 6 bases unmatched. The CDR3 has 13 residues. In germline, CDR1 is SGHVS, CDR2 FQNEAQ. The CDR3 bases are TGTGCCAGCAGCCCGACAGGGAACGAGCCCCAGCATTTT. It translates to CASSPTGNEPQHF. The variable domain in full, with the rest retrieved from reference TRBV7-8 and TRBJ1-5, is GAGVSQSPRYKVAKRGQDVALRCDPISGHVSLFWYQQALGQGPEFLTYFQNEAQLDKSGLPSDRFFAERPEGSVSTLKIQRTQQEDSAVYLCASSPTGNEPQHFGDGTRLSIL.

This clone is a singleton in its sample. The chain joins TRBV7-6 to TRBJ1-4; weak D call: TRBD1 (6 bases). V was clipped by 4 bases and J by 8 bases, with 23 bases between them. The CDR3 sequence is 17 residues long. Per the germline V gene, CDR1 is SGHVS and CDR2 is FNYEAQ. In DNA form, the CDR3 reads TGTGCCAGCAGCTCATCGCCCGACAGGCCCACCGGGGAAAAACTGTTTTTT. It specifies CASSSSPDRPTGEKLFF.

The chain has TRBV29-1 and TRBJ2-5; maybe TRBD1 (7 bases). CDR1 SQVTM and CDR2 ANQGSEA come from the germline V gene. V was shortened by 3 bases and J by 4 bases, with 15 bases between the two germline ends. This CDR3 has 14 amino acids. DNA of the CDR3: TGCAGCGTTGATTCCGTTCAGGGGGGAGAGACCCAGTACTTC. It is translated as CSVDSVQGGETQYF.

CDR3 protein: CASSLGLGTTAGYGYTF. As DNA, the CDR3 is TGTGCCAGCAGCTTAGGATTGGGGACCACAGCTGGCTATGGCTACACCTTC. The genes are TRBV7-8 and TRBJ1-2; tentatively, D is TRBD1 (5 bases). The CDR3 spans 17 residues. CDR1 SGHVS and CDR2 FQNEAQ come from the germline V gene. Trimming left V 1 base short and J 4 bases short, with 19 bases between.

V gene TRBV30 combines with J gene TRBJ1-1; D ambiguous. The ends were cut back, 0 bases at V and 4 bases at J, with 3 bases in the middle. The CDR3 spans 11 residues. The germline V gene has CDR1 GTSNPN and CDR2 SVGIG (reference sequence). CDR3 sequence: CAWSVPTEAFF. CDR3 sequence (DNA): TGTGCCTGGAGTGTACCCACTGAAGCTTTCTTT.

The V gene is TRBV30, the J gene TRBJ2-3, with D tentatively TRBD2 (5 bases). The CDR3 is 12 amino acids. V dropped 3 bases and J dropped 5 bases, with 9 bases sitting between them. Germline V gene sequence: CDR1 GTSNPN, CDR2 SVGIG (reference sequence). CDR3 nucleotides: TGTGCCTGGAGCCCCCGGGGAGATACGCAGTATTTT. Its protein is CAWSPRGDTQYF.

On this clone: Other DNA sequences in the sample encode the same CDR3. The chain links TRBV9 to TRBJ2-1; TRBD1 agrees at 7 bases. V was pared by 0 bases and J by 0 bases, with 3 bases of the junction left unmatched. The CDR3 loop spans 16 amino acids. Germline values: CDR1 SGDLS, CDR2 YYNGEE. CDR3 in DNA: TGTGCCAGCAGCGTAGGTCGGGACAGCTCCTACAATGAGCAGTTCTTC. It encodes CASSVGRDSSYNEQFF.

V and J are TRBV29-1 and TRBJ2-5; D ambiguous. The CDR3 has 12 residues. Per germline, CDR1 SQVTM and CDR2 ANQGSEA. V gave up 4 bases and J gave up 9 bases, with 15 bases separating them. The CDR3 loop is CSVVRRSEPQYF. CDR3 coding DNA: TGCAGCGTTGTGCGCCGGAGTGAGCCCCAGTACTTC.

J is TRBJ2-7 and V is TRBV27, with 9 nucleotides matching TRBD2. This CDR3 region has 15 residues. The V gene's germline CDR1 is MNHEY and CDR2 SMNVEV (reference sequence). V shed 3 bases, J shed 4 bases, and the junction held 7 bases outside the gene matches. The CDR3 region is CASSFKAGGRYEQYF. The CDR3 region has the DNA TGTGCCAGCAGTTTCAAAGCGGGAGGAAGGTACGAGCAGTACTTC.

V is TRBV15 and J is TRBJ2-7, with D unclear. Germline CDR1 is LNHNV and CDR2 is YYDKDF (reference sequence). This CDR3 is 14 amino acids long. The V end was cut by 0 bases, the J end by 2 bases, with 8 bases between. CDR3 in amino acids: CATSRDPDAYEQYF. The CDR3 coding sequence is TGTGCCACCAGCAGAGATCCGGACGCCTACGAGCAGTACTTC.

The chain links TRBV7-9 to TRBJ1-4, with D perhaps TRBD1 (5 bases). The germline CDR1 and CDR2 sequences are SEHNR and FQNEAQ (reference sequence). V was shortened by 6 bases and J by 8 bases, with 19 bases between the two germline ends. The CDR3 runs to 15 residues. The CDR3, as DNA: TGTGCCAGCAGTCGCCTAGACGGGGGGAAGGAAAAACTGTTTTTT. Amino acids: CASSRLDGGKEKLFF.

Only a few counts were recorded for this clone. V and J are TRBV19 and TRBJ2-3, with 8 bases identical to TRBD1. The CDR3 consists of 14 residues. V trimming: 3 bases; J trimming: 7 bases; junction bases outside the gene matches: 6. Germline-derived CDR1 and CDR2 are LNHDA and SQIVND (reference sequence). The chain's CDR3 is CASSIGRGLNTQYF. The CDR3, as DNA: TGTGCCAGTAGTATCGGCAGGGGGCTAAATACGCAGTATTTT.

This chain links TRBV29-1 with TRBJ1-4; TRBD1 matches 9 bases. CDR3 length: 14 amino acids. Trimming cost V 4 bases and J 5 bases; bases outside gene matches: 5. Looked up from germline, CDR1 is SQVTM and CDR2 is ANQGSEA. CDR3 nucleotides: TGCAGCGTTGGTTCGGGACAGGGCAATGAAAAACTGTTTTTT. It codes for CSVGSGQGNEKLFF.

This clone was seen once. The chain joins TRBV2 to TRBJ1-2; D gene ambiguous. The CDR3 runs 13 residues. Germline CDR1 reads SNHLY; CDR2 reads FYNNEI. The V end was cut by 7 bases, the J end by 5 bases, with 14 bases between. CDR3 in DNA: TGTGCCAGCACACGGGGAATCGGGTATGGCTACACCTTC. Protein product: CASTRGIGYGYTF.

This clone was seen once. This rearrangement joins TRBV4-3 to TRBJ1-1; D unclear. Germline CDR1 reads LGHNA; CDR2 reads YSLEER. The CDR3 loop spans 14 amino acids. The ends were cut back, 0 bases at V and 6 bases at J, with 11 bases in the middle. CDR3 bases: TGCGCCAGCAGCCAAGATCTAAGGAGGGCTGAAGCTTTCTTT. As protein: CASSQDLRRAEAFF.

This chain's CDR3 is CASMRGGHGDTQYF. The CDR3 nucleotides read TGTGCCAGCATGCGTGGGGGGCATGGAGATACGCAGTATTTT. The chain links TRBV9 to TRBJ2-3; D may match TRBD1 or TRBD2 (6 bases each). V lost 6 bases, J lost 5 bases, and 16 bases lay in between. The CDR3 loop spans 14 amino acids. Germline V gene lookup returns CDR1 SGDLS and CDR2 YYNGEE. Combining the CDR3 with reference TRBV9 and TRBJ2-3 gives the whole variable domain DSGVTQTPKHLITATGQRVTLRCSPRSGDLSVYWYQQSLDQGLQFLIQYYNGEERAKGNILERFSAQQFPDLHSELNLSSLELGDSALYFCASMRGGHGDTQYFGPGTRLTVL.

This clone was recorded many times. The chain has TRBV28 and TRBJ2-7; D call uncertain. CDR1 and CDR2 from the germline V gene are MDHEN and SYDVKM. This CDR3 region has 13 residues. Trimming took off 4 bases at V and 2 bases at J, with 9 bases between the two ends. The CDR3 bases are TGTGCCAGCAGTTCCGCCGGCGCCTACGAGCAGTACTTC. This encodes CASSSAGAYEQYF.

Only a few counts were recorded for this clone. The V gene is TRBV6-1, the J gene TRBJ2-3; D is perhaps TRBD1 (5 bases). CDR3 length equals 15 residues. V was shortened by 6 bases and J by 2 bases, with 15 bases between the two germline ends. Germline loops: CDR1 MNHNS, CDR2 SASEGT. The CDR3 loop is CASRADSLYTDTQYF. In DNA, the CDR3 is TGTGCCAGCAGAGCCGACAGCCTCTACACAGATACGCAGTATTTT.

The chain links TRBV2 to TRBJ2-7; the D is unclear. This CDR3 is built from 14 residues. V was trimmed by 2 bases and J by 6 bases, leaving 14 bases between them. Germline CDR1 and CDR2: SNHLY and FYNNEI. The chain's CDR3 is CASSERFVRLEQYF. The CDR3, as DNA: TGTGCCAGCAGTGAACGGTTTGTTCGCCTCGAGCAGTACTTC. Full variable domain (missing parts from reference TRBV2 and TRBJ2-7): EPEVTQTPSHQVTQMGQEVILRCVPISNHLYFYWYRQILGQKVEFLVSFYNNEISEKSEIFDDQFSVERPDGSNFTLKIRSTKLEDSAMYFCASSERFVRLEQYFGPGTRLTVT.